The clone carrying this TCR beta chain came up many times. This sample is drawn from a study of T cell repertoires in cytomegalovirus infection. Germline assignment: CDR1 SGHVS and CDR2 FQNEAQ. This CDR3 has 16 residues. Deletions cut 5 bases from V and 3 bases from J, with 17 bases between. TCRdb recomputed calls from the reads with MiXCR, one row per CDR3 protein. The top ten hold approximately 13% of the sample, which has fewer than 550,000 distinct CDR3 sequences, more than 25% seen once. Sequenced input: PBMCs. The receptor comes from a human donor in good health (CMV status not recorded). Some clones in this sample may be carry-over from other donors' samples. This rearrangement joins TRBV7-8 to TRBJ2-1, with TRBD2 as a possible D gene (5 bases). Here the CDR3 reads CASSTPADWSYNEQFF. CDR3 in DNA: TGTGCCAGCAGCACTCCAGCGGACTGGAGCTACAATGAGCAGTTCTTC. The whole variable domain, filled in from reference TRBV7-8 and TRBJ2-1, reads GAGVSQSPRYKVAKRGQDVALRCDPISGHVSLFWYQQALGQGPEFLTYFQNEAQLDKSGLPSDRFFAERPEGSVSTLKIQRTQQEDSAVYLCASSTPADWSYNEQFFGPGTRLTVL.